This note documents a single T cell receptor beta chain sequence. Its antigen is unknown. This specimen comes from a study of graft-versus-host responses after intestinal transplantation. On the study more broadly: Induction using anti-thymocyte globulin, followed by tacrolimus and steroids for two to three years, was given to all recipients.

Profiled with immunoSEQ multiplex PCR; TCRdb holds only in-frame clones, not every one. Of 30,000 to 40,000 clones in the sample, roughly 94% were seen once. Study results and caveats: Graft-donor T cell macrochimerism coincided with high graft-versus-host to host-versus-graft clonal ratios in allografts. Investigators detected GvH clones in recipient marrow, with some emerging earlier in ileum or blood.

This CDR3 has 12 amino acids. From germline, CDR1 is SGHVS and CDR2 FNYEAQ. V shed 3 bases and J shed 6 bases, with 7 bases lying between them. The receptor was derived from a human donor who was the organ donor for an intestinal transplant. The sample consisted of unstimulated CD4+ T cells sorted from spleen or lymph node cells, taken before transplant. V and J are TRBV7-6 and TRBJ2-3; D perhaps matches TRBD1 (5 bases). CDR3 in DNA: TGTGCCAGCAGCTTCTCAGGGGATACGCAGTATTTT. Translated: CASSFSGDTQYF. The variable domain in full, with the rest retrieved from reference TRBV7-6 and TRBJ2-3, is GAGVSQSPRYKVTKRGQDVALRCDPISGHVSLYWYRQALGQGPEFLTYFNYEAQQDKSGLPNDRFSAERPEGSISTLTIQRTEQRDSAMYRCASSFSGDTQYFGPGTRLTVL.